This TCR beta chain was recorded in a study of T cells in Graves' hyperthyroidism and ophthalmopathy. Study at large: The authors collected peripheral blood at initial diagnosis, before any treatment. Study-level findings and limits: Ophthalmopathy, which appeared later, was predicted by the model a median roughly 6.6 months before onset.

Trimming removed 5 bases at V and 1 base at J, with 11 bases between. The V gene's germline CDR1 is MNHNS and CDR2 SASEGT. The CDR3 covers 14 residues. This clonotype was picked up many times. Its antigen is still unknown. There were TCR beta CDR3 regions amplified from RNA transcripts. TCR CDR3 underwent first-round RT-PCR with the HTBI primer set. TCRdb redid the calling of the multiplex PCR reads with MiXCR, one entry per CDR3 protein. Of under 350,000 distinct CDR3 sequences listed, approximately 17% are singletons. This receptor was obtained from a woman aged 55-69 years with Graves' ophthalmopathy. The genes are TRBV6-1 and TRBJ1-1; unclear D gene. The sequencing input was blood. CDR3: CASSLGRPNTEAFF. CDR3 bases: TGTGCCAGCAGTCTAGGCCGACCGAACACTGAAGCTTTCTTT.